These T cell receptor beta chains were read from a single sample in a study of CD8+ T cells in alopecia areata. Repertoires were generated with immunoSEQ multiplex PCR, while TCRdb's copy carries only in-frame clones and drops some. The sample contains about 180,000 clones, about 47% of which appear only once. The sequencing used CD8+ T cells sorted from blood, collected around week 53, from a patient treated with tofacitinib. These receptors originate from a human donor with alopecia areata. Both conserved end residues are part of each CDR3. Fields, in order: CDR3 protein, CDR3 DNA, D gene, J gene, V gene, clone size. The D gene is left open where the match is weak. Not every row has a clone size; where given, it reads once, few, many or a size class.

cdr3_aa: CASSVFGDLDYGYTF
cdr3_nt: TGTGCCAGCAGCGTATTTGGTGATCTCGATTATGGCTACACCTTC
d_call: .
j_call: TRBJ1-2
v_call: TRBV9
clone_size: few

cdr3_aa: CATSRDRDTQYF
cdr3_nt: TGTGCCACCAGCAGAGATAGAGACACGCAGTATTTT
d_call: .
j_call: TRBJ2-3
v_call: TRBV15
clone_size: .

cdr3_aa: CASSYDREETQYF
cdr3_nt: TGTGCCAGCAGTTACGACAGGGAAGAGACCCAGTACTTC
d_call: TRBD1
j_call: TRBJ2-5
v_call: TRBV6-5
clone_size: .

cdr3_aa: CAWSGETGVEKLFF
cdr3_nt: TGTGCCTGGAGTGGAGAGACAGGAGTTGAAAAACTGTTTTTT
d_call: .
j_call: TRBJ1-4
v_call: TRBV30
clone_size: few

cdr3_aa: CASSQVQTSGGQETQYF
cdr3_nt: TGCGCCAGCAGCCAAGTACAAACTAGCGGGGGACAAGAGACCCAGTACTTC
d_call: TRBD2
j_call: TRBJ2-5
v_call: TRBV4-1
clone_size: few

cdr3_aa: CASSAITGANVLTF
cdr3_nt: TGTGCCAGCAGTGCCATAACTGGGGCCAACGTCCTGACTTTC
d_call: .
j_call: TRBJ2-6
v_call: TRBV25-1
clone_size: .

cdr3_aa: CASSLDSSTDTQYF
cdr3_nt: TGTGCCAGCAGCTTAGATTCCAGCACAGATACGCAGTATTTT
d_call: .
j_call: TRBJ2-3
v_call: TRBV7-9
clone_size: .

cdr3_aa: CASSVQGAPQETQYF
cdr3_nt: TGTGCCAGCAGCGTGCAGGGGGCGCCCCAAGAGACCCAGTACTTC
d_call: TRBD1
j_call: TRBJ2-5
v_call: TRBV9
clone_size: .

cdr3_aa: CASSPSRAGVNTGELFF
cdr3_nt: TGTGCCAGCAGCCCCTCGCGTGCGGGGGTCAACACCGGGGAGCTGTTTTTT
d_call: TRBD2
j_call: TRBJ2-2
v_call: TRBV7-9
clone_size: .

cdr3_aa: CASSLRTGATYEQYF
cdr3_nt: TGTGCCAGCAGCTTGCGGACAGGGGCCACCTACGAGCAGTACTTC
d_call: TRBD1
j_call: TRBJ2-7
v_call: TRBV11-2
clone_size: .

cdr3_aa: CASSVDRQETQYF
cdr3_nt: TGTGCCAGCAGCGTAGACAGACAAGAGACCCAGTACTTC
d_call: .
j_call: TRBJ2-5
v_call: TRBV7-2
clone_size: few

cdr3_aa: CAWSVNGDGGEQYF
cdr3_nt: TGTGCCTGGAGTGTTAATGGCGACGGCGGCGAGCAGTACTTC
d_call: .
j_call: TRBJ2-7
v_call: TRBV30
clone_size: .

cdr3_aa: CASSPPDSANYGYTF
cdr3_nt: TGTGCCAGCAGCCCGCCGGACTCCGCTAACTATGGCTACACCTTC
d_call: .
j_call: TRBJ1-2
v_call: TRBV7-8
clone_size: .

cdr3_aa: CASSQITSYGYTF
cdr3_nt: TGTGCCAGCAGCCAAATCACGAGCTATGGCTACACCTTC
d_call: .
j_call: TRBJ1-2
v_call: TRBV14
clone_size: .

cdr3_aa: CASSSLDRDGGNTIYF
cdr3_nt: TGTGCCAGCAGTTCCTTGGACAGGGACGGTGGAAACACCATATATTTT
d_call: TRBD1
j_call: TRBJ1-3
v_call: TRBV6-5
clone_size: .

cdr3_aa: CASSRPIHYNEQFF
cdr3_nt: TGCGCCAGCAGTCGACCGATACACTACAATGAGCAGTTCTTC
d_call: .
j_call: TRBJ2-1
v_call: TRBV23-1
clone_size: .

cdr3_aa: CASSLGGVVRANTEAFF
cdr3_nt: TGTGCCAGCAGCTTGGGTGGGGTTGTGAGAGCGAACACTGAAGCTTTCTTT
d_call: .
j_call: TRBJ1-1
v_call: TRBV5-4
clone_size: few

cdr3_aa: CASSLGTEAFF
cdr3_nt: TGTGCCAGCAGCTTAGGTACTGAAGCTTTCTTT
d_call: .
j_call: TRBJ1-1
v_call: TRBV7-8
clone_size: .

cdr3_aa: CASSWDRGDSPLHF
cdr3_nt: TGTGCCAGCAGCTGGGACAGGGGGGATTCACCCCTCCACTTT
d_call: TRBD1
j_call: TRBJ1-6
v_call: TRBV9
clone_size: .

cdr3_aa: CASSVGDISTDTQYF
cdr3_nt: TGTGCCAGCAGCGTAGGGGACATTAGCACAGATACGCAGTATTTT
d_call: .
j_call: TRBJ2-3
v_call: TRBV9
clone_size: .

cdr3_aa: CASSSGDGAFDDEKLFF
cdr3_nt: TGTGCCAGCAGCTCCGGGGACGGGGCGTTCGACGATGAAAAACTGTTTTTT
d_call: .
j_call: TRBJ1-4
v_call: TRBV7-9
clone_size: .

cdr3_aa: CASSPWRGTDTQYF
cdr3_nt: TGTGCCAGCAGCCCGTGGAGGGGCACAGATACGCAGTATTTT
d_call: .
j_call: TRBJ2-3
v_call: TRBV5-4
clone_size: few

cdr3_aa: CAWSVRDYEQYF
cdr3_nt: TGTGCCTGGAGTGTCCGGGACTACGAGCAGTACTTC
d_call: .
j_call: TRBJ2-7
v_call: TRBV30
clone_size: few

cdr3_aa: CSVIYWTEEAFF
cdr3_nt: TGCAGCGTTATATACTGGACAGAAGAAGCTTTCTTT
d_call: .
j_call: TRBJ1-1
v_call: TRBV29-1
clone_size: once

cdr3_aa: CASSPGGPNYGYTF
cdr3_nt: TGTGCCAGCAGCCCGGGGGGCCCCAACTATGGCTACACCTTC
d_call: .
j_call: TRBJ1-2
v_call: TRBV9
clone_size: .

cdr3_aa: CASSSLAGYEQYF
cdr3_nt: TGTGCCAGCAGCTCCCTAGCGGGGTACGAGCAGTACTTC
d_call: TRBD2
j_call: TRBJ2-7
v_call: TRBV6-5
clone_size: .

cdr3_aa: CASSPPDSPEAFF
cdr3_nt: TGCGCCAGCAGCCCACCGGATAGCCCTGAAGCTTTCTTT
d_call: .
j_call: TRBJ1-1
v_call: TRBV5-1
clone_size: .

cdr3_aa: CASSPGVNIQYF
cdr3_nt: TGTGCCAGCAGCCCGGGGGTTAACATTCAGTACTTC
d_call: .
j_call: TRBJ2-4
v_call: TRBV9
clone_size: few

cdr3_aa: CASSDSQYYEQYF
cdr3_nt: TGTGCCAGCAGTGACAGTCAGTACTACGAGCAGTACTTC
d_call: .
j_call: TRBJ2-7
v_call: TRBV2
clone_size: once

cdr3_aa: CASGRGASASYEQYF
cdr3_nt: TGTGCCTCGGGCAGGGGGGCGTCCGCGTCCTACGAGCAGTACTTC
d_call: .
j_call: TRBJ2-7
v_call: TRBV30
clone_size: few

cdr3_aa: CASSSDRGGTPLHF
cdr3_nt: TGTGCCAGCAGCTCAGACAGGGGCGGGACACCCCTCCACTTT
d_call: TRBD1
j_call: TRBJ1-6
v_call: TRBV6-5
clone_size: .

cdr3_aa: CSANTQNTEAFF
cdr3_nt: TGCAGCGCCAACACACAGAACACTGAAGCTTTCTTT
d_call: .
j_call: TRBJ1-1
v_call: TRBV29-1
clone_size: .

cdr3_aa: CASSPESSYEQYF
cdr3_nt: TGTGCCAGCAGCCCCGAAAGCTCCTACGAGCAGTACTTC
d_call: .
j_call: TRBJ2-7
v_call: TRBV5-6
clone_size: .

cdr3_aa: CASSQEFLYEQYF
cdr3_nt: TGCGCCAGCAGCCAAGAGTTTCTTTACGAGCAGTACTTC
d_call: .
j_call: TRBJ2-7
v_call: TRBV4-1
clone_size: .

cdr3_aa: CASSLGTGELFF
cdr3_nt: TGTGCCAGCAGCTTAGGGACCGGGGAGCTGTTTTTT
d_call: .
j_call: TRBJ2-2
v_call: TRBV7-8
clone_size: .

cdr3_aa: CASSTTPTNEKLFF
cdr3_nt: TGTGCCAGCAGTACGACACCAACTAATGAAAAACTGTTTTTT
d_call: .
j_call: TRBJ1-4
v_call: TRBV27
clone_size: .

cdr3_aa: CASSLGQGNQPQHF
cdr3_nt: TGTGCCAGCAGCCTGGGGCAGGGGAATCAGCCCCAGCATTTT
d_call: .
j_call: TRBJ1-5
v_call: TRBV27
clone_size: .

cdr3_aa: CASSFGTGTSYEQYF
cdr3_nt: TGTGCCAGCAGTTTTGGGACAGGGACGTCCTACGAGCAGTACTTC
d_call: TRBD1
j_call: TRBJ2-7
v_call: TRBV27
clone_size: .

cdr3_aa: CASSPQRGAGVYEQYF
cdr3_nt: TGTGCCAGCAGCCCCCAACGGGGGGCTGGGGTATACGAGCAGTACTTC
d_call: .
j_call: TRBJ2-7
v_call: TRBV7-8
clone_size: .

cdr3_aa: CASSLALDRVMETQYF
cdr3_nt: TGTGCCAGCAGCTTAGCCCTTGACAGGGTTATGGAGACCCAGTACTTC
d_call: TRBD1
j_call: TRBJ2-5
v_call: TRBV11-1
clone_size: many

cdr3_aa: CASSYKRVGELFF
cdr3_nt: TGTGCCAGCAGTTACAAGAGGGTCGGGGAGCTGTTTTTT
d_call: .
j_call: TRBJ2-2
v_call: TRBV6-5
clone_size: .